This T cell receptor (beta chain) was recorded in a study of T cell changes during pregnancy in multiple sclerosis (dated by TCRdb to between 2017 and 2020). For context, the study as a whole: In women with multiple sclerosis, the researchers looked at how the T cell repertoire shifted as pregnancy progressed.

On this clone: What this receptor recognizes is not known. The sample holds no much larger clone one base away, and base qualities are not on file.

Library prep was done by the immunoSEQ multiplex PCR assay. Not all clones reach the TCRdb copy of this immuneACCESS table, which keeps in-frame sequences only. Checked studies attribute under half of the gap to unresolved V genes and leave the rest unexplained. This sample gives 30,000 or so clones in total; 75% to 95% of them show up just once. The ten top clones hold 3% to 5% of the sample. Based on the germline V gene, the CDR1 and CDR2 sequences are MGHRA and YSYEKL. V is pruned by 3 bases and J by 7 bases, leaving 18 bases of the junction without a gene match. From cysteine to phenylalanine, the CDR3 is 18 amino acids long. Kept here is only the CDR3 DNA, which spans 54 bases and is read in frame from base 1.

The clonotype was recovered from a female donor in good health, enrolled as a control in a pregnancy study. The starting material was CD8+ T cells from peripheral blood mononuclear cells, obtained in the second trimester of pregnancy. The V gene is TRBV4-1 and the J gene is TRBJ2-1, with 7 bases matching TRBD1. CDR3 protein: CASSQNDRDRVPRNEQFF. Here is the DNA: TGCGCCAGCAGCCAGAATGACCGAGACAGGGTCCCTCGGAATGAGCAGTTCTTC.